Described below is a single T cell receptor beta chain sequence and its context. Germline V gives CDR1 LGHDT, CDR2 YNNKEL (reference sequence). Trimming took 6 bases from V and 1 from J; bases not matched to a gene: 3. CDR3 length: 15 residues. The table came from immunoSEQ multiplex PCR; TCRdb's copy has only in-frame clones and leaves some out. The table has around 130,000 clones, about 76% seen once. These data originate in a study of blood T cell repertoires in COVID-19. Turning to the study itself: COVID-19 samples, acute and convalescent, were from the United States, Italy and Spain.

This clonotype originated in a man older than 75 with acute or convalescent COVID-19. The J gene is TRBJ2-2, the V gene TRBV3-1 (or the pseudogene TRBV3-2); TRBD1 agrees at 9 bases. The source material was peripheral blood. The CDR3 here is CASRWTGVNTGELFF. The DNA for the CDR3 is TGTGCCAGCAGATGGACAGGGGTGAACACCGGGGAGCTGTTTTTT.